The 17 T cell receptor beta chains listed next were all sequenced from one sample in a study of T cells of healthy individuals. From the 5' RACE reads, TCRdb called clonotypes with MiXCR, one entry per CDR3 protein. The profile covers tens of thousands of distinct CDR3 sequences, with roughly 16% appearing a single time and 4% to 5% taken by the ten largest. The receptors were sampled from a human donor in good health.

This clonotype appeared many times. The chain links TRBV19 to TRBJ2-3; 7 nucleotides match TRBD2. The CDR3 is 15 residues long. With V trimmed by 1 base and J by 1 base, 2 bases remained unmatched. CDR1 is LNHDA and CDR2 is SQIVND in the germline V gene (reference sequence). The chain's CDR3 is CASSIAAGGTDTQYF. The CDR3 bases are TGTGCCAGTAGTATAGCGGCGGGAGGCACAGATACGCAGTATTTT.

Ten or more counts support this clonotype. V gene TRBV10-3 combines with J gene TRBJ1-5; TRBD1 might be the D (5 bases). Germline-derived CDR1 and CDR2 are ENHRY and SYGVKD. The length of the CDR3 is 15 residues. V was clipped by 4 bases and J by 3 bases, with 13 bases between them. The CDR3 is CAISGSGIDNQPQHF. As DNA, the CDR3 is TGTGCCATCAGTGGATCAGGGATAGACAATCAGCCCCAGCATTTT.

This clonotype was observed many times. This chain joins TRBV5-1 and TRBJ1-4, with 7 bases identical to TRBD1. Germline CDR1 is SGHRS and CDR2 is YFSETQ. The CDR3 has 15 residues. V lost 0 bases, J lost 8 bases, and 7 bases stayed unmatched. Here the CDR3 DNA reads TGCGCCAGCAGCTTGGCCAACGGGGACAGAGAAAAACTGTTTTTT. It encodes CASSLANGDREKLFF.

Many counts were recorded for this clonotype. V gene TRBV20-1 combines with J gene TRBJ1-1; D unclear. This CDR3 comprises 10 residues. CDR1 is DFQATT and CDR2 is SNEGSKA in the germline V gene (reference sequence). Here the CDR3 DNA reads TGCAGCGCAACGTACGGTGAAGCTTTCTTT. It is translated as CSATYGEAFF.

This clonotype was counted a few times. The chain carries TRBV24-1 and TRBJ1-4; D unclear. In germline, CDR1 is KGHDR, CDR2 SFDVKD. This CDR3 region has 13 residues. Trimming cost V 6 bases and J 5 bases, with 9 bases left between them. CDR3 DNA: TGTGCCACCAGTAGGGAGGTCAATGAAAAACTGTTTTTT. It is translated as CATSREVNEKLFF.

The chain links TRBV24-1 to TRBJ2-1, with a weak D call TRBD2 (7 bases). V was cut by 9 bases and J by 3 bases, with 17 bases left in between. The CDR3 totals 15 residues. CDR1 and CDR2 (germline): KGHDR, SFDVKD. The CDR3, as DNA: TGTGCCACCTCCATTTCGGGGGGCATCTACAATGAGCAGTTCTTC. This encodes CATSISGGIYNEQFF.

Here the CDR3 reads CASSFGGAGETQYF. CDR3 nucleotides: TGTGCCAGCAGCTTCGGGGGTGCGGGAGAGACCCAGTACTTC. The chain joins TRBV7-2 to TRBJ2-5; tentative D call: TRBD2 (6 bases). The CDR3 extends over 14 amino acids. Trimming stripped 3 bases from V and 4 bases from J, with 12 bases between. Germline lookup yields CDR1 SGHTA and CDR2 FQGNSA.

This clonotype was detected many times. The chain employs TRBV20-1 and TRBJ1-6; D gene ambiguous. This CDR3 has 15 amino acids. Trimming removed 2 bases at V and 8 bases at J, with 16 bases between. Per the germline V gene, CDR1 is DFQATT and CDR2 is SNEGSKA (reference sequence). The CDR3 region is CSARTEVGVDSPLHF. CDR3 in DNA: TGCAGTGCTAGAACCGAAGTCGGGGTGGATTCACCCCTCCACTTT.

This clonotype has just a few counts. The chain is built from TRBV4-1 and TRBJ1-3; 11 bases map to TRBD1. This CDR3 spans 14 amino acids. V shed 4 bases and J 7 bases; nucleotides not matched to a gene: 3. Germline lookup yields CDR1 MGHRA and CDR2 YSYEKL. The CDR3 DNA follows: TGCGCCAGCAGCCCCGGGGACAGGGGGAACACCATATATTTT. Protein product: CASSPGDRGNTIYF.

This clonotype showed up just a few times. This chain joins TRBV7-2 and TRBJ2-7; D gene unclear. The CDR3 totals 15 residues. V lost 2 bases, J lost 4 bases, and 15 bases lay in between. From germline, CDR1 is SGHTA and CDR2 FQGNSA. This chain's CDR3 is CASSLRAAESYEQYF. As DNA, the CDR3 is TGTGCCAGCAGCTTAAGGGCAGCAGAGTCATACGAGCAGTACTTC.

This clonotype was seen a handful of times. The chain joins TRBV20-1 to TRBJ1-4; the match to TRBD1 covers 8 bases. The CDR3 length is 16 residues. The ends lost 0 bases at V and 7 bases at J; junction bases unmatched: 10. Germline V gene sequence: CDR1 DFQATT, CDR2 SNEGSKA (reference sequence). The CDR3 DNA follows: TGCAGTGCTAGAGATGAACTCAGGGGGCTCGGTGAAAAACTGTTTTTT. Translation: CSARDELRGLGEKLFF.

This clonotype showed up many times. The chain uses TRBV12-3 or TRBV12-4 and TRBJ1-4; no reliable D call. The CDR3 is 13 amino acids. Trimming left V 3 bases short and J 8 bases short, with 10 bases between. CDR3: CASSFGQTEKLFF. The CDR3, as DNA: TGTGCCAGCAGTTTCGGGCAGACCGAAAAACTGTTTTTT.

There are a few counts of this clonotype. V and J are TRBV25-1 and TRBJ2-5; 8 nucleotides agree with TRBD1. This CDR3 contains 18 residues. In germline, CDR1 is MGHDK, CDR2 SYGVNS. J was trimmed by 5 bases and V by 6 bases; bases with no gene match: 20. Written as DNA, the CDR3 is TGTGCCAGCAGATCACCAGGGGGCGACGGCGATGTGGTGGAGACCCAGTACTTC. Translation: CASRSPGGDGDVVETQYF. Full variable domain (missing parts from reference TRBV25-1 and TRBJ2-5): EADIYQTPRYLVIGTGKKITLECSQTMGHDKMYWYQQDPGMELHLIHYSYGVNSTEKGDLSSESTVSRIRTEHFPLTLESARPSHTSQYLCASRSPGGDGDVVETQYFGPGTRLLVL.

This clonotype was seen at least ten times. The chain is built from TRBV28 and TRBJ2-4, with TRBD1 matching over 9 bases. J lost 6 bases, V lost 5 bases, and 8 bases had no gene match. CDR3 size: 15 residues. CDR1 and CDR2 (germline): MDHEN, SYDVKM. The CDR3: CASSDRQGDGNIQYF. In DNA form, the CDR3 reads TGTGCCAGCAGTGACCGACAGGGGGATGGAAACATTCAGTACTTC.

This clonotype was detected ten times or more. The chain is built from TRBV19 and TRBJ2-5; maybe TRBD1 (7 bases). Per the germline V gene, CDR1 is LNHDA and CDR2 is SQIVND (reference sequence). Trimming stripped 3 bases from V and 2 bases from J, with 16 bases between. This CDR3 is built from 16 residues. This CDR3 is CASSIGQGGPQETQYF. CDR3 coding DNA: TGTGCCAGTAGTATTGGTCAGGGGGGTCCACAAGAGACCCAGTACTTC.

This clonotype showed up many times. This chain uses TRBV5-1 with TRBJ2-2; 13 bases map to TRBD2. V gave up 4 bases and J gave up 4 bases; unmatched junction bases: 4. Per germline, CDR1 SGHRS and CDR2 YFSETQ. This CDR3 is 16 amino acids long. CDR3 DNA: TGCGCCAGCAGCCAACTAGCGGGGGGGACCACCGGGGAGCTGTTTTTT. It yields the protein CASSQLAGGTTGELFF.

The J gene is TRBJ1-2, the V gene TRBV9; 9 bases are a match to TRBD1. J was trimmed by 8 bases and V by 3 bases; bases with no gene match: 5. From germline, CDR1 is SGDLS and CDR2 YYNGEE. This CDR3 spans 13 amino acids. CDR3 nucleotide sequence: TGTGCCAGCAGCGGGGGACAGGGAGGCGGCTACACCTTC. Protein sequence: CASSGGQGGGYTF.